This T cell receptor beta chain emerged from a study of OX40 agonist ivuxolimab in advanced cancers. Notes on the study in general: Normalized T-cell clonal expansion was also low in some nonresponders. By week 6 at 0.1 to 3.0 mg/kg, blood CD4+ and CD8+ T cells had expanded clonally. Average numbers of expanded clones were greater in CD8+ T cells than in CD4+.

Turning to this clone: The antigen remains undetermined.

The CDR3 contains 16 residues. The trim removed 3 bases at V and 2 bases at J, leaving 5 bases unmatched. The germline CDR1 and CDR2 sequences are MGHRA and YSYEKL. Profiled with immunoSEQ multiplex PCR; TCRdb holds only in-frame clones, not every one. Altogether 25,000 to 30,000 clones are present, approximately 86% being singletons, with the ten largest covering approximately 25%. The starting material was CD4+ or CD8+ T cells sorted from blood, obtained in a trial of the OX40 agonist ivuxolimab. This receptor was identified in an adult with an advanced solid tumor such as melanoma, head and neck, liver or kidney cancer. The rearrangement links TRBV4-1 to TRBJ2-3; 10 bases match TRBD1. CDR3 in DNA: TGCGCCAGCAGCCAGACCGGGACAGGGGTCACAGATACGCAGTATTTT. This gives the protein CASSQTGTGVTDTQYF.